This T cell receptor beta chain comes out of a study of blood T cells in healthy people across ages. The CDR3 spans 13 residues. V shed 1 base and J shed 6 bases, with 9 bases lying between them. This clonotype was recorded a few times. With a J-beta primer mix and a sample-barcoded 5' primer, a second PCR ran about 7 to 12 cycles. In TCRdb, the 5' RACE reads were re-called with MiXCR into one record per CDR3 protein. The sample includes hundreds of thousands of distinct CDR3 sequences, under 65% of them seen just once. Sequencing was done on a sample of blood. The chain uses TRBV12-3 or TRBV12-4 and TRBJ1-2, with D possibly being TRBD1 (5 bases). This receptor was identified in a man aged 55 to 70 in good health. CDR3 residues: CASSLVRANGYTF. The CDR3 nucleotides are TGTGCCAGCAGTTTAGTCAGGGCGAATGGCTACACCTTC.